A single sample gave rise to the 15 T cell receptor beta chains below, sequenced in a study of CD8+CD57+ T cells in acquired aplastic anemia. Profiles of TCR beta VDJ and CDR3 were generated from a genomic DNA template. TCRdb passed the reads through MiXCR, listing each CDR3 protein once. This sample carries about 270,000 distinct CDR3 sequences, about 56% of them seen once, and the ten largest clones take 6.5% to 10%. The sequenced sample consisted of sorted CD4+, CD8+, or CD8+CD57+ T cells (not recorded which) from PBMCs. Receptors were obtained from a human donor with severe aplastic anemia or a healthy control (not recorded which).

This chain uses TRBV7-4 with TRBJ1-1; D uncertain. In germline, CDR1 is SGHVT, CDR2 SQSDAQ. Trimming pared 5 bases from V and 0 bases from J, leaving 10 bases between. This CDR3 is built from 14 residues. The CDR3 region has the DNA TGTGCCAGCAGCCGAGGGTATATGAACACTGAAGCTTTCTTT. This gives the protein CASSRGYMNTEAFF.

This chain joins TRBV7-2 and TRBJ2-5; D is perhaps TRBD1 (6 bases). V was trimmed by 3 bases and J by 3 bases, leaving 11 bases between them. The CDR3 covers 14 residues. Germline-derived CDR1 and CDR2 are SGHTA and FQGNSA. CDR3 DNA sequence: TGTGCCAGCAGCTTTGTGGACAGAAAAGAGACCCAGTACTTC. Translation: CASSFVDRKETQYF. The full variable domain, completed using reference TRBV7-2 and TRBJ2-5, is GAGVSQSPSNKVTEKGKDVELRCDPISGHTALYWYRQSLGQGLEFLIYFQGNSAPDKSGLPSDRFSAERTGGSVSTLTIQRTQQEDSAVYLCASSFVDRKETQYFGPGTRLLVL.

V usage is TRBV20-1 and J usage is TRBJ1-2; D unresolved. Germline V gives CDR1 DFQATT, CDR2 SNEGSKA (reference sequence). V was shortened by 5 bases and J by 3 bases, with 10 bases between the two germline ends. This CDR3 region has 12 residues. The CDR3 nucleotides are TGCAGTGCTTTAAGGGAGGACTATGGCTACACCTTC. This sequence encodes CSALREDYGYTF.

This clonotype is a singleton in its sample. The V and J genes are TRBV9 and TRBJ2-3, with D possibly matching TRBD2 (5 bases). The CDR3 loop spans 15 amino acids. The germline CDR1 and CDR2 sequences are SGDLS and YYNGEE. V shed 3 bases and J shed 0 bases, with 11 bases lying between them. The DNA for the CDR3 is TGTGCCAGCAGCGCCTGGACGGGAAGCACAGATACGCAGTATTTT. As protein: CASSAWTGSTDTQYF.

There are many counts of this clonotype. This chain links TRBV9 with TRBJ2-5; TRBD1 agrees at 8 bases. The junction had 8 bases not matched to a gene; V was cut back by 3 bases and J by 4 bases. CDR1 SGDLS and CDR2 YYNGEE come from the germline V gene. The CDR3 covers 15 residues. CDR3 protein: CASSAPDRGRETQYF. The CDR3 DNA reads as TGTGCCAGCAGCGCACCAGACAGGGGACGAGAGACCCAGTACTTC.

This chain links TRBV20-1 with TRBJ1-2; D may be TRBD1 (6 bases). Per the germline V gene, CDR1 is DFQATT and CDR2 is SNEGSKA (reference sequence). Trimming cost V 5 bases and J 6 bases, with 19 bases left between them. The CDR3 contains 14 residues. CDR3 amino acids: CSARTSGGEDGYTF. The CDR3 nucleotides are TGCAGTGCTCGGACTAGCGGGGGCGAAGATGGCTACACCTTC.

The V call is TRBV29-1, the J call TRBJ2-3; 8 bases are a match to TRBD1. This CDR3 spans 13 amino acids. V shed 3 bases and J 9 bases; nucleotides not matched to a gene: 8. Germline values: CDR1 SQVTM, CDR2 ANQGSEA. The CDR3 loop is CSVDRSGQATQYF. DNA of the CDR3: TGCAGCGTTGACCGCTCGGGACAGGCCACGCAGTATTTT.

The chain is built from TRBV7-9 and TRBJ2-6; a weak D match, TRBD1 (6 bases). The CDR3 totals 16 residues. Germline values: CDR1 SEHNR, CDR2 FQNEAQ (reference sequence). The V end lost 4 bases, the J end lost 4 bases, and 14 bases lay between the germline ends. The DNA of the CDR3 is TGTGCCAGCAGCTCGAGGACAGCTGAGGGGGCCAACGTCCTGACTTTC. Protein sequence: CASSSRTAEGANVLTF.

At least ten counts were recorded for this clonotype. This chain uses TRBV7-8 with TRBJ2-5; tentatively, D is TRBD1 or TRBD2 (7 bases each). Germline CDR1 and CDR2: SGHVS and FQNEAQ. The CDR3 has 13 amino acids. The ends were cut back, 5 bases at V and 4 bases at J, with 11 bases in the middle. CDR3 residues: CASSPGGGETQYF. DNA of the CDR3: TGTGCCAGCAGCCCAGGGGGGGGAGAGACCCAGTACTTC. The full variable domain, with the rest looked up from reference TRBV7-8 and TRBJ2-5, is GAGVSQSPRYKVAKRGQDVALRCDPISGHVSLFWYQQALGQGPEFLTYFQNEAQLDKSGLPSDRFFAERPEGSVSTLKIQRTQQEDSAVYLCASSPGGGETQYFGPGTRLLVL.

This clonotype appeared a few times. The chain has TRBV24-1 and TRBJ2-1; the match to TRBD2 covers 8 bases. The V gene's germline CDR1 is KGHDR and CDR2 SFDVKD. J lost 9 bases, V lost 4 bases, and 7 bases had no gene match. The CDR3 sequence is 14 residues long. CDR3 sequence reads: CATSDDGRAREQFF. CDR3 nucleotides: TGTGCCACCAGTGACGACGGGAGGGCTCGTGAGCAGTTCTTC.

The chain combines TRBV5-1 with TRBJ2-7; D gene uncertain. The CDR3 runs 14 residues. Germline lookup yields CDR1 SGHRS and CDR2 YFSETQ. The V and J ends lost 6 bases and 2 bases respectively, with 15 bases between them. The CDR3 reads CASTSSAPPYEQYF. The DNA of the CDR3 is TGCGCCAGCACCTCATCGGCGCCCCCCTACGAGCAGTACTTC.

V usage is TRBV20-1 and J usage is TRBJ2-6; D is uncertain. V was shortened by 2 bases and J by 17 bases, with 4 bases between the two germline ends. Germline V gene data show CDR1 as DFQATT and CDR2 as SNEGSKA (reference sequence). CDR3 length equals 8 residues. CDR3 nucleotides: TGCAGTGCTAGAAGATTGACTTTC. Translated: CSARRLTF.

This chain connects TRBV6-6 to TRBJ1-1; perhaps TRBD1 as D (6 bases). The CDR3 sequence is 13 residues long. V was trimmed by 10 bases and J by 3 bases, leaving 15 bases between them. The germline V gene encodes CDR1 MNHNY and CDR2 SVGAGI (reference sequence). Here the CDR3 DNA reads TGTGCCACAGGGACACGGGGAGACACTGAAGCTTTCTTT. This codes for CATGTRGDTEAFF.

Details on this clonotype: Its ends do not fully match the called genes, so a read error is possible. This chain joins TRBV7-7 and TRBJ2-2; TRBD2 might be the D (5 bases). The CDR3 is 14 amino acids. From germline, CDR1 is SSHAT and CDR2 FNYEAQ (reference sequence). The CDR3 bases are TGTGCTAGCAGCTTAGCGATAGCTACCGGGGAGCTGTTTTTT. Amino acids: CASSLAIATGELFF.

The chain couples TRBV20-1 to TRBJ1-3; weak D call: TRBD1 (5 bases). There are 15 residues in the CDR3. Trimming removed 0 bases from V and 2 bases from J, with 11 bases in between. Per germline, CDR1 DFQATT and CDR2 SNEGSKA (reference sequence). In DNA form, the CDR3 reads TGCAGTGCTAGAGATAGAGGGGCGCCTGGAAACACCATATATTTT. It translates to CSARDRGAPGNTIYF.